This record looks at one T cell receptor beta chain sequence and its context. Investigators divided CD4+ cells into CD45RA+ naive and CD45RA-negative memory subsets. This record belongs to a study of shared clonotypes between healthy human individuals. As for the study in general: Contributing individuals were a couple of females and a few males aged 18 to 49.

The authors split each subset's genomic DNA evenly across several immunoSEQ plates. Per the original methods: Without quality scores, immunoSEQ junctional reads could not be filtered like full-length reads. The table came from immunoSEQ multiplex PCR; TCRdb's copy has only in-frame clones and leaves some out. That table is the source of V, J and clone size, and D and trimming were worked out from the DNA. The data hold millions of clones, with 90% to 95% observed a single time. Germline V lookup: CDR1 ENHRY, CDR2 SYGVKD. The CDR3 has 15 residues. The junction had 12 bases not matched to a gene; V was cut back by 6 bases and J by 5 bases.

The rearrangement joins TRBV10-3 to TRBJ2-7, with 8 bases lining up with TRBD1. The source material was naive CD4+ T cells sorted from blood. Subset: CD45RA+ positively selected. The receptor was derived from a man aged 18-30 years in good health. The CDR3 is CAIRRAGGGLDEQYF. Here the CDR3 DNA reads TGTGCCATCAGGCGGGCAGGGGGCGGGTTAGACGAGCAGTACTTC.